The clone carrying this TCR beta chain was counted many times. No antigen is known for it. This specimen belongs to a study of T cell repertoires in cytomegalovirus infection. In the study overall: CMV infection and matching HLA type were both indicated by public TCR beta signatures.

The trim removed 1 base at V and 3 bases at J, leaving 5 bases unmatched. This CDR3 has 16 amino acids. From germline, CDR1 is SGHVS and CDR2 FQNEAQ. TCRdb used MiXCR to reprocess the reads, holding one entry per CDR3 protein. The sample carries 200,000 to 300,000 distinct CDR3 sequences, roughly 9% recorded once. Study-level points and caveats: Dominating the ex vivo response were HLA-C-restricted CMV-specific TCR beta clonotypes. Of the TCR beta families, the public ones yielded a cumulative frequency that identified carriers of CMV plus the relevant HLA.

The chain uses TRBV7-8 and TRBJ2-7; 11 nucleotides line up with TRBD1. The sample comprised PBMCs. This receptor was taken from a human donor in good health (CMV status not recorded). Some clones in this sample may be carry-over from other donors' samples. The CDR3 sequence: CASSLELGQGDYEQYF. The CDR3 region has the DNA TGTGCCAGCAGCTTAGAGTTGGGACAGGGGGACTACGAGCAGTACTTC. The full variable domain, completed using reference TRBV7-8 and TRBJ2-7, is GAGVSQSPRYKVAKRGQDVALRCDPISGHVSLFWYQQALGQGPEFLTYFQNEAQLDKSGLPSDRFFAERPEGSVSTLKIQRTQQEDSAVYLCASSLELGQGDYEQYFGPGTRLTVT.